The sequence of this TCR beta chain was determined in a study of T cells in Graves' hyperthyroidism and ophthalmopathy. Overall study results and limits: The model's output predicted ophthalmopathy at a median of around 6.9 months prior to onset. Most thyroid clonotypes that were expanded above 0.001 also turned up in blood.

Graves' hyperthyroidism qualified as stable when ophthalmopathy did not progress within 18 months. Diagnoses rested on clinical symptoms, serum thyroxine and TRAb, thyroid ultrasound and orbital computed tomography. RNA transcripts gave rise to amplified TCR beta CDR3 regions. The HTBI primer set was used in a first-round RT-PCR of the TCR CDR3. TCRdb processed the multiplex PCR reads anew with MiXCR; each CDR3 protein has one entry. The data show 610,000 or so distinct CDR3 sequences, under 60% seen once. A word on this clonotype: Its target is unknown.

This receptor was taken from a woman aged 18-29 years with Graves' hyperthyroidism. Material for sequencing was peripheral blood or thyroid tissue (not recorded which).

The CDR3 sequence is CASSDPDAPTAHEQYF. Written as DNA, the CDR3 is TGTGCCAGCAGTGACCCCGACGCGCCCACGGCCCACGAGCAGTACTTC. This chain joins TRBV25-1 and TRBJ2-7; no clear D. V was clipped by 3 bases and J by 5 bases, with 20 bases between them. The germline V gene encodes CDR1 MGHDK and CDR2 SYGVNS. This CDR3 is 16 amino acids long.